These T cell receptor beta chains were read from a single sample in a study of T cells in Graves' hyperthyroidism and ophthalmopathy. TCRdb re-called the multiplex PCR reads through MiXCR, storing one row per CDR3 protein. The sample contains 500,000 to 600,000 distinct CDR3 sequences, 46% of which appear only once. Sequences were obtained from peripheral blood or thyroid tissue (not recorded which). The receptors originated from a woman under 30 with Graves' hyperthyroidism. Both conserved end residues are part of each CDR3. The size of a clone is reported for some rows only, either as once, few or many, or as a class for expanded clones.

clone size: few; J gene: TRBJ2-1; V gene: TRBV2; CDR3 protein: CASEAGGRNEQFF
clone size: few; J gene: TRBJ2-3; V gene: TRBV24-1; CDR3 protein: CATSDGTGYPDTQYF
clone size: NA; J gene: TRBJ1-2; V gene: TRBV19; CDR3 protein: CASSIGVPGNTF
clone size: NA; J gene: TRBJ1-2; V gene: TRBV29-1; CDR3 protein: CSVEEAGFGYTF
clone size: NA; J gene: TRBJ2-7; V gene: TRBV7-9; CDR3 protein: CASTPPSGRPYNEQYF
clone size: NA; J gene: TRBJ1-1; V gene: TRBV4-1; CDR3 protein: CASSQRGDRFEAFF
clone size: NA; J gene: TRBJ1-4; V gene: TRBV20-1; CDR3 protein: CSAREGEKLFF
clone size: NA; J gene: TRBJ1-2; V gene: TRBV24-1; CDR3 protein: CASSFQGSNHGYTF
clone size: many; J gene: TRBJ2-5; V gene: TRBV19; CDR3 protein: CATAVYPAGQGSYQETQYF
clone size: NA; J gene: TRBJ2-2; V gene: TRBV2; CDR3 protein: CASSGSAFPGELFF
clone size: few; J gene: TRBJ2-3; V gene: TRBV9; CDR3 protein: CASSVGSSTDTQYF
clone size: many; J gene: TRBJ1-1; V gene: TRBV19; CDR3 protein: CASSIGAGANTEAFF
clone size: NA; J gene: TRBJ1-5; V gene: TRBV24-1; CDR3 protein: CATSGQGTTGQPQHF
clone size: NA; J gene: TRBJ1-1; V gene: TRBV11-2; CDR3 protein: CASSRLGKALTEAFF
clone size: NA; J gene: TRBJ1-2; V gene: TRBV15; CDR3 protein: CATSSGISNTGGYTF
clone size: many; J gene: TRBJ1-1; V gene: TRBV11-2; CDR3 protein: CASSLDFAQGEAFF
clone size: NA; J gene: TRBJ1-2; V gene: TRBV20-1; CDR3 protein: CSAPTTGGANYGYTF
clone size: NA; J gene: TRBJ2-5; V gene: TRBV15; CDR3 protein: CATSRDYGQPQYF
clone size: NA; J gene: TRBJ1-2; V gene: TRBV29-1; CDR3 protein: CSVRPGGYTF
clone size: NA; J gene: TRBJ2-1; V gene: TRBV13; CDR3 protein: CASSSREYPYNEQFF
clone size: NA; J gene: TRBJ2-7; V gene: TRBV2; CDR3 protein: CASSPGAAHEQYF
clone size: many; J gene: TRBJ1-6; V gene: TRBV2; CDR3 protein: CASSSGSSPLHF
clone size: many; J gene: TRBJ1-1; V gene: TRBV6-6; CDR3 protein: CASTQGPTEAFF
clone size: few; J gene: TRBJ2-7; V gene: TRBV7-6; CDR3 protein: CASSSQGRGSSYEQYF
clone size: NA; J gene: TRBJ1-1; V gene: TRBV12-3/TRBV12-4; CDR3 protein: CASSAGLNTEAFF